This T cell receptor (beta chain) came from a study of T cell responses to AZD1222 COVID-19 vaccine. Study-wide points: Spike-specific TCR breadth and depth were elevated following two AZD1222 doses. White British people made up most donors, females outnumbered males, and clonal diversity was possibly underestimated.

The CDR3 runs 14 residues. Germline-derived CDR1 and CDR2 are LNHDA and SQIVND (reference sequence). V was trimmed by 2 bases and J by 4 bases, leaving 11 bases between them. For this clone: Its target is unknown.

The method was immunoSEQ multiplex PCR; TCRdb's version includes in-frame clones alone and lacks a portion of them. The data hold around 84,000 clones, with approximately 86% observed a single time. This TCR was recovered from an adult in good health. The V and J genes are TRBV19 and TRBJ1-1; D is undetermined. Sequences were derived from peripheral blood, sampled on day 0 of MenACWY control vaccination. CDR3 residues: CASSIPEAFTEAFF. CDR3 in DNA: TGTGCCAGTAGTATACCGGAGGCGTTCACTGAAGCTTTCTTT.